This T cell receptor beta chain stems from a study of T cell responses to AZD1222 COVID-19 vaccine. Method: immunoSEQ multiplex PCR; TCRdb's copy keeps in-frame clones and lacks some. Among some 60,000 clones listed, approximately 80% were seen once. CDR1 is SGHTA and CDR2 is FQGNSA in the germline V gene. This CDR3 spans 14 amino acids. V lost 0 bases to trimming and J lost 4 bases, with 9 bases between them. Overall study results and limits: Spike-specific TCR breadth and depth grew following two AZD1222 doses. Vaccine-associated CD4 TCRs ranged over spike, dominating at 160-218 and 743-854. Just a handful of people given AZD1222 tested seropositive at baseline.

Points on this clone: Its antigen is not known.

The chain couples TRBV7-2 to TRBJ1-1; D might be TRBD1 (5 bases). The receptor was isolated from an adult who received the AZD1222 COVID-19 vaccine. The sequenced sample was peripheral blood, obtained 28 days after the second AZD1222 dose. The CDR3 region is CASSLAIDSTEAFF. CDR3 bases: TGTGCCAGCAGCTTAGCCATCGACAGCACTGAAGCTTTCTTT.